What follows are 15 T cell receptor beta chains derived from one specimen sequenced in a study of shared clonotypes between healthy human individuals. Sequencing used immunoSEQ multiplex PCR; TCRdb keeps in-frame clones, though not all of them. The data hold under 1,100,000 clones, with approximately 80% observed a single time. The specimen was memory CD4+ T cells from PBMCs. Subset in this sample: CD45RA-negative fraction. These receptors were collected from a young man in good health. Some clones in this sample may be carry-over from other donors' samples.

This chain links TRBV4-2 with TRBJ1-1, with no clear D. V shed 4 bases and J shed 0 bases, with 12 bases lying between them. The length of the CDR3 is 15 residues. Per germline, CDR1 LGHNA and CDR2 YNFKEQ. This CDR3 reads CASSRDGFMNTEAFF. The CDR3 DNA reads as TGTGCCAGCAGCCGTGATGGTTTCATGAACACTGAAGCTTTCTTT.

For this clone: This probably arose from a read error, given a far larger clone one base away. The V and J genes are TRBV30 and TRBJ1-4; no clear D gene. The CDR3 consists of 13 residues. Between the trimmed V and J ends, which lost 4 bases and 3 bases, there was a span of 9 bases. Germline CDR1 reads GTSNPN; CDR2 reads SVGIG (reference sequence). The CDR3 DNA reads TGTGCCTGGAATACGAAGGCTAATGAAAAACTGTTTTTT. Its protein is CAWNTKANEKLFF.

V gene TRBV7-9 combines with J gene TRBJ2-3; the match to TRBD2 covers 10 bases. CDR1 is SEHNR and CDR2 is FQNEAQ in the germline V gene (reference sequence). Trimming removed 2 bases from V and 2 bases from J; junction bases left unmatched: 1. The CDR3 is made up of 15 amino acids. CDR3 in DNA: TGTGCCAGCAGCTTAACTAGCGGGAACACAGATACGCAGTATTTT. This translates into CASSLTSGNTDTQYF.

The chain's CDR3 is CASRPTAGTGKTEAFF. The CDR3 DNA sequence: TGTGCCAGCAGGCCAACTGCCGGGACAGGGAAGACTGAAGCTTTCTTT. The chain is built from TRBV7-2 and TRBJ1-1; 9 nucleotides match TRBD1. J was trimmed by 5 bases and V by 6 bases; bases with no gene match: 13. The CDR3 length is 16 residues. Germline CDR1 and CDR2: SGHTA and FQGNSA.

This chain links TRBV2 with TRBJ1-5, with D hard to call. Between the trimmed V and J ends, which lost 2 bases and 3 bases, there was a span of 8 bases. The germline gives CDR1 SNHLY, CDR2 FYNNEI. The CDR3 has 14 residues. CDR3 sequence reads: CASSESHPNQPQHF. CDR3 bases: TGTGCCAGCAGTGAAAGTCACCCCAATCAGCCCCAGCATTTT.

The chain joins TRBV29-1 to TRBJ1-1; 9 nucleotides agree with TRBD1. Germline lookup yields CDR1 SQVTM and CDR2 ANQGSEA. The CDR3 is 14 residues long. Trimming took 7 bases from V and 3 from J; bases not matched to a gene: 9. The CDR3 protein is CSATPTGGDTEAFF. CDR3 coding DNA: TGCAGCGCCACACCGACAGGGGGGGACACTGAAGCTTTCTTT. Looking up the rest from reference TRBV29-1 and TRBJ1-1 gives the full variable domain: SAVISQKPSRDICQRGTSLTIQCQVDSQVTMMFWYRQQPGQSLTLIATANQGSEATYESGFVIDKFPISRPNLTFSTLTVSNMSPEDSSIYLCSATPTGGDTEAFFGQGTRLTVV.

This clone has only a few counts. The chain carries TRBV29-1 and TRBJ1-5, with 11 positions matching TRBD1. This CDR3 has 14 residues. Germline CDR1 is SQVTM and CDR2 is ANQGSEA. J lost 6 bases, V lost 6 bases, and 7 bases had no gene match. The DNA of the CDR3 is TGCAGCGTGGTCGGACAGGGGGCAGGTCAGCCCCAGCATTTT. Its translation: CSVVGQGAGQPQHF.

This chain joins TRBV6-1 and TRBJ2-7, with a possible D match to TRBD1 (6 bases). CDR3 size: 13 residues. The V and J ends lost 6 bases and 3 bases respectively, with 12 bases between them. Germline CDR1 reads MNHNS; CDR2 reads SASEGT. CDR3 protein: CASRTKGVYEQYF. CDR3 nucleotide sequence: TGTGCCAGCAGAACTAAGGGGGTCTACGAGCAGTACTTC.

The J gene is TRBJ2-7, the V gene TRBV27; D not certain. V shed 0 bases and J shed 6 bases, with 18 bases lying between them. The CDR3 is 16 residues long. Germline V lookup: CDR1 MNHEY, CDR2 SMNVEV (reference sequence). The DNA of the CDR3 is TGTGCCAGCAGTTTATCGTCTTCGCTAGGAAGAGGCGAGCAGTACTTC. Translation gives CASSLSSSLGRGEQYF.

This clone has more than one count but fewer than ten. The genes are TRBV5-4 and TRBJ1-1; D gene ambiguous. V lost 2 bases to trimming and J lost 11 bases, with 16 bases between them. The CDR3 covers 13 residues. Germline V gene lookup returns CDR1 SGHNT and CDR2 YYREEE (reference sequence). CDR3 amino acids: CASSFPDFGSAFF. The CDR3, as DNA: TGTGCCAGCAGCTTCCCAGACTTCGGATCCGCTTTCTTT.

The count of this clone is one. This chain connects TRBV6-6 to TRBJ2-1, with 10 positions matching TRBD2. This CDR3 is 15 amino acids long. Per the germline V gene, CDR1 is MNHNY and CDR2 is SVGAGI (reference sequence). J lost 7 bases, V lost 8 bases, and 11 bases had no gene match. The CDR3, as DNA: TGTGCCAGCGCTGGTCGGACTAGCGGCCTGAATGAGCAGTTCTTC. This gives the protein CASAGRTSGLNEQFF.

The gene calls are TRBV7-2 and TRBJ2-5, with 8 bases matching TRBD2. The closer fit of TRBJ2-7 to the DNA end suggests the J call may be wrong. This CDR3 is 17 amino acids long. The germline gives CDR1 SGHTA, CDR2 FQGNSA. CDR3: CASSLDWGGTSPYEQYF. Here the CDR3 DNA reads TGTGCCAGCAGCTTAGACTGGGGGGGGACTAGTCCCTACGAGCAGTACTTC.

This sequence joins TRBV5-1 and TRBJ1-3; possibly TRBD1 for D (6 bases). The V end was cut by 4 bases, the J end by 1 base, with 15 bases between. The CDR3 sequence is 16 residues long. Per the germline V gene, CDR1 is SGHRS and CDR2 is YFSETQ. The CDR3 here is CASSLQTGISGNTIYF. The CDR3 DNA sequence: TGCGCCAGCAGCCTACAAACAGGGATTTCTGGAAACACCATATATTTT.

The chain recombines TRBV4-1 with TRBJ2-7; D uncertain. The germline gives CDR1 MGHRA, CDR2 YSYEKL. The ends were cut back, 1 base at V and 8 bases at J, with 15 bases in the middle. The CDR3 totals 14 residues. In DNA form, the CDR3 reads TGCGCCAGCAGCCAAGGCCCGGCTGCACGGCAGCAGTACTTC. Translating it yields CASSQGPAARQQYF.

A note on this clone: Other DNA variants within this sample encode the same CDR3. The chain joins TRBV30 to TRBJ1-1; D is possibly TRBD1 (5 bases). V was cut by 0 bases and J by 4 bases, with 9 bases left in between. The CDR3 sequence is 13 residues long. CDR1 and CDR2 from the germline V gene are GTSNPN and SVGIG (reference sequence). The CDR3: CAWSVGGGTEAFF. For the CDR3, the DNA is TGTGCCTGGAGTGTTGGCGGGGGCACTGAAGCTTTCTTT.